These T cell receptor beta chains were read from a single sample in a study of T cell repertoires in cytomegalovirus infection. Antigens of these TCRs are unknown. TCRdb reprocessed the reads with MiXCR, giving one entry per CDR3 protein. The data show a few hundred thousand distinct CDR3 sequences, roughly a fifth seen once. Specimen: cultured PBMCs, collected from culture after CMV antigen stimulation. The source of these receptors is a human donor in good health (CMV status not recorded). Some clones in this sample may be carry-over from other donors' samples. The CDR3 runs from the conserved cysteine through the conserved F or W. The order of the fields is clone size, V gene, J gene, CDR3 protein. Clone sizes are given selectively: once, few, many, or a class where the clone is expanded.

NA	TRBV5-4	TRBJ2-5	CASRAGLAGSAQYF
few	TRBV4-3	TRBJ1-6	CASSQETRGVEGYNSPLHF
NA	TRBV10-3	TRBJ2-1	CASEITGGHEQFF
many	TRBV7-2	TRBJ1-1	CASSLGAGLHTEAFF
NA	TRBV12-3/TRBV12-4	TRBJ2-2	CASSRSGRVAGELFF
NA	TRBV19	TRBJ1-1	CASSALSGQGTEAFF
NA	TRBV6-2/TRBV6-3	TRBJ2-7	CASSWAGTAAHEQYF
many	TRBV6-6	TRBJ1-1	CASSVQGAETEAFF
many	TRBV12-5	TRBJ2-2	CASGVLAGVTGELFF
NA	TRBV27	TRBJ1-2	CASSSRPYGYTF
many	TRBV11-2	TRBJ2-1	CASTTWDSSSYNEQFF
NA	TRBV19	TRBJ2-1	CASSREEGGYNEQFF
many	TRBV7-2	TRBJ2-3	CASSLDFTDTQYF
few	TRBV6-1	TRBJ1-4	CASRPLGATEKLFF
few	TRBV7-9	TRBJ1-1	CASSLGQTDTEAFF
once	TRBV19	TRBJ2-5	CASSIPPGGRETQYF
NA	TRBV6-1	TRBJ2-3	CASSPRDGSTDTQYF
many	TRBV7-2	TRBJ1-1	CASSLLAGLNTEAFF
NA	TRBV12-3/TRBV12-4	TRBJ2-4	CASSPTSGRSKNIQYF
once	TRBV12-3/TRBV12-4	TRBJ2-4	CASSPLSVAKNIQYF
many	TRBV7-2	TRBJ2-3	CASSPGAGGTDTQYF
NA	TRBV9	TRBJ2-1	CASSVWPGRDEQFF
few	TRBV11-2	TRBJ2-1	CASSLKLLASEQFF
many	TRBV7-2	TRBJ2-3	CASSLTLSADTQYF
many	TRBV7-9	TRBJ2-1	CASSDTGTSFVIEQFF
NA	TRBV19	TRBJ2-3	CASRGSGSSTDTQYF
few	TRBV11-2	TRBJ1-5	CASSSEGGNQPQHF
few	TRBV12-3/TRBV12-4	TRBJ1-1	CASTSGGEGNTEAFF
NA	TRBV7-3	TRBJ1-2	CASSPPGQGFGYTF
NA	TRBV11-3	TRBJ1-4	CASSFGPTTNEKLFF
NA	TRBV24-1	TRBJ2-3	CATSDNSESHTQYF
many	TRBV7-8	TRBJ2-5	CASRRTSGREETQYF
NA	TRBV4-1	TRBJ2-2	CASSQDQTGAQNTGELFF
NA	TRBV6-5	TRBJ1-2	CASSYDSRYGYTF
once	TRBV29-1	TRBJ1-1	CSAGNTEAFF
many	TRBV7-2	TRBJ2-6	CASSSPRGANVLTF
many	TRBV7-8	TRBJ2-1	CASSFQGTSAYNEQFF
NA	TRBV6-5	TRBJ2-1	CASSRQGRKNEQFF
few	TRBV28	TRBJ2-1	CASNKQNPYNEQFF
few	TRBV11-2	TRBJ2-5	CASSFIMGPLAGVRETQYF
few	TRBV6-6	TRBJ2-5	CATSPGTGVGETQYF
NA	TRBV7-2	TRBJ2-7	CASSPPAYEQYF
NA	TRBV12-3/TRBV12-4	TRBJ2-1	CASRIAGPRNEQFF
few	TRBV29-1	TRBJ2-1	CSGGGLAYNEQFF
NA	TRBV12-3/TRBV12-4	TRBJ2-1	CASSLGGSGAYNEQFF
few	TRBV28	TRBJ1-2	CASSFVQSYGYTF
few	TRBV12-3/TRBV12-4	TRBJ2-5	CASSFYTGAAETQYF
NA	TRBV3-1	TRBJ2-7	CASSQGMAGGGEQYF
many	TRBV7-2	TRBJ2-5	CASSLVAGLEETQYF
few	TRBV6-6	TRBJ2-7	CASSSGGWEQYF
NA	TRBV4-1	TRBJ2-7	CASGRVRGEQYF
few	TRBV11-2	TRBJ2-3	CASSAWVSPTDTQYF
many	TRBV11-2	TRBJ2-1	CASSYSLGSYNEQFF